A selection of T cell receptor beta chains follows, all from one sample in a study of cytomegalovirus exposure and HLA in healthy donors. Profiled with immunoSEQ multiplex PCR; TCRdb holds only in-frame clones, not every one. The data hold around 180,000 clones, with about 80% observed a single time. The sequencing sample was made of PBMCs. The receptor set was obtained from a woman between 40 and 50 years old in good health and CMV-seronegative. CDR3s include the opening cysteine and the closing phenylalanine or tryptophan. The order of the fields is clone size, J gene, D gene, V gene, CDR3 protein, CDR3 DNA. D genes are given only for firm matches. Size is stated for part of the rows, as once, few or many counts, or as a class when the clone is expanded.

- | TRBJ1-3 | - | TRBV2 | CASSDRGKVSNTIYF | TGTGCCAGCAGTGATCGGGGAAAGGTTTCGAACACCATATATTTT
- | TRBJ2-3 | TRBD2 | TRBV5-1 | CASSPGRGATDTQYF | TGCGCCAGCAGCCCCGGGCGGGGGGCTACAGATACGCAGTATTTT
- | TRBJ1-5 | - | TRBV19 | CASSNQGVSNQPQHF | TGTGCCAGTAGTAACCAGGGCGTCAGCAATCAGCCCCAGCATTTT
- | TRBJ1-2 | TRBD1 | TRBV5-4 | CASSTRLGTGSYGYTF | TGTGCCAGCAGCACTCGACTTGGGACAGGTTCCTATGGCTACACCTTC
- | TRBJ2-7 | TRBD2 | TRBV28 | CASRRPGLAGSYEQYF | TGTGCCAGCCGACGGCCCGGACTAGCGGGATCGTACGAGCAGTACTTC
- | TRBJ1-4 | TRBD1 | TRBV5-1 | CASSPSGTGSSEKLFF | TGCGCCAGCAGCCCATCCGGGACAGGGTCTAGCGAAAAACTGTTTTTT
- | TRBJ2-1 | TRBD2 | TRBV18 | CASSPAGRGDEQFF | TGTGCCAGCTCACCAGCAGGGAGGGGCGATGAGCAGTTCTTC
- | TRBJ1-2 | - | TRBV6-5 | CASRGPNYGYTF | TGTGCCAGCAGGGGGCCTAACTATGGCTACACCTTC
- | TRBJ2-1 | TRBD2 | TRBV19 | CASTQRGTSGGHISYNEQFF | TGTGCCAGTACACAGCGAGGGACTAGCGGGGGCCACATCTCCTACAATGAGCAGTTCTTC
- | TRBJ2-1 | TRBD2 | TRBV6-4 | CASSRGAGVLGEQFF | TGTGCCAGCAGTCGTGGAGCGGGAGTACTCGGTGAGCAGTTCTTC
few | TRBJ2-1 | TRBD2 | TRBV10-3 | CAISEGDYDNEQFF | TGTGCCATCAGTGAGGGGGACTACGACAATGAGCAGTTCTTC
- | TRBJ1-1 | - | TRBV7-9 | CASSRYSSSNTEAFF | TGTGCCAGCAGCCGTTATAGTAGTTCTAACACTGAAGCTTTCTTT
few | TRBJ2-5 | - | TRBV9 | CASSVVDSQETQYF | TGTGCCAGCAGCGTAGTGGACAGCCAAGAGACCCAGTACTTC
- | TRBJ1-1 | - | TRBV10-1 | CASSDSPAIMNTEAFF | TGCGCCAGCAGCGATTCTCCAGCGATCATGAACACTGAAGCTTTCTTT
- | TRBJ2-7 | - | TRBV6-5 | CASSYSTPGEQYF | TGTGCCAGCAGTTACTCGACACCGGGGGAGCAGTACTTC
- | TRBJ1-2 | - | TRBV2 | CASSARGLYGYTF | TGTGCCAGCAGTGCCAGGGGCCTCTATGGCTACACCTTC
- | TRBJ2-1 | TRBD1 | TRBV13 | CASSLTTGTGRGMGQFF | TGTGCCAGCAGCTTGACTACCGGGACAGGTCGGGGAATGGGGCAGTTCTTC
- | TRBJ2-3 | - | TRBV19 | CASSQMAFGTDTQYF | TGTGCCAGTAGTCAGATGGCTTTTGGTACAGATACGCAGTATTTT
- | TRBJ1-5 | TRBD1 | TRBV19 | CASSVTGVGPQHF | TGTGCCAGTAGTGTTACAGGGGTAGGGCCCCAGCATTTT
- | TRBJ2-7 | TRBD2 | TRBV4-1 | CASSVTSGYSYEQYF | TGCGCCAGCAGCGTGACTAGCGGTTACTCCTACGAGCAGTACTTC
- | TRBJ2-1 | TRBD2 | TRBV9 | CASSVEALAGGYNEQFF | TGTGCCAGCAGCGTAGAAGCATTAGCGGGAGGGTACAATGAGCAGTTCTTC
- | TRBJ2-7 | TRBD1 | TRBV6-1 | CASSLGTGKSYEQYF | TGTGCCAGCAGCCTCGGGACAGGAAAAAGCTACGAGCAGTACTTC
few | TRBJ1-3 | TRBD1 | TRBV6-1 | CASSKRDRAENTIYF | TGTGCCAGCAGTAAGAGGGACAGGGCCGAAAACACCATATATTTT
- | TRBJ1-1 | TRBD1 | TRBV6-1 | CASSSGQGMAEAFF | TGTGCCAGCAGTTCGGGACAGGGCATGGCTGAAGCTTTCTTT
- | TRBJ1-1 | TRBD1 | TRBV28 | CASSFTDREWTEAFF | TGTGCCAGCAGTTTCACGGACAGGGAATGGACTGAAGCTTTCTTT
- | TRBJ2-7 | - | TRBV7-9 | CASSSLGLEQYF | TGTGCCAGCAGCTCCCTGGGGCTCGAGCAGTACTTC
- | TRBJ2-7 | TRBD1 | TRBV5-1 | CASSLDRGEQYF | TGCGCCAGCAGCTTGGACAGGGGCGAGCAGTACTTC
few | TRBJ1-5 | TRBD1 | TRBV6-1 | CAIQGGGSNQPQHF | TGTGCCATACAGGGGGGAGGTAGCAATCAGCCCCAGCATTTT
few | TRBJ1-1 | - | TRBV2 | CASMEGRDTEAFF | TGTGCCAGCATGGAGGGGAGGGACACTGAAGCTTTCTTT
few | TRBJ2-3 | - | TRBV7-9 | CASSLGGLARDTQYF | TGTGCCAGCAGCTTAGGTGGGCTAGCGAGAGATACGCAGTATTTT
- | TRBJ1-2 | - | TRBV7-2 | CASSLEYAYGYTF | TGTGCCAGCAGCTTAGAATACGCCTACGGCTACACCTTC
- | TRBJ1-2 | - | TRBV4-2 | CASSQGDTDYGYGYTF | TGTGCCAGCAGCCAAGGAGACACTGACTACGGGTATGGCTACACCTTC
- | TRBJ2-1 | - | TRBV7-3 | CASSSGGRGNIDEQFF | TGTGCCAGCAGCTCCGGGGGTCGGGGGAATATAGATGAGCAGTTCTTC
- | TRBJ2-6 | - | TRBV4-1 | CASSLRSGANVLTF | TGCGCCAGCAGCCTCCGCTCTGGGGCCAACGTCCTGACTTTC
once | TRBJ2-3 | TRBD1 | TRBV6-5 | CASSFAGGRADTQYF | TGTGCCAGCAGCTTCGCAGGGGGCAGGGCAGATACGCAGTATTTT
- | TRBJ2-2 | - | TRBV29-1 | CSVGGLGGTGELFF | TGCAGCGTTGGCGGGCTAGGGGGAACCGGGGAGCTGTTTTTT
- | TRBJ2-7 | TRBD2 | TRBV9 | CASSPYIREGLGEQYF | TGTGCCAGCAGCCCCTATATACGGGAGGGCCTGGGAGAGCAGTACTTC
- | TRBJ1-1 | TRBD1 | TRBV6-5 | CASKLGQVNTEAFF | TGTGCCAGCAAGTTAGGACAGGTTAACACTGAAGCTTTCTTT
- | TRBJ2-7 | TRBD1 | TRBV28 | CASSLLSSQGAGEQYF | TGTGCCAGCAGCTTGCTCTCAAGCCAGGGGGCTGGCGAGCAGTACTTC
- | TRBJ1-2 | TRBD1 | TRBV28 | CASSRDSYGYTF | TGTGCCAGCAGTCGGGACAGCTATGGCTACACCTTC
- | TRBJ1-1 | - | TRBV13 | CASSLEGSGAHTEAFF | TGTGCCAGCAGCCTGGAAGGTTCAGGGGCCCACACTGAAGCTTTCTTT
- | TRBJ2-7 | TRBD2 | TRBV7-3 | CASSLMVRTSGSYEQYF | TGTGCCAGCAGCTTAATGGTCAGGACTAGCGGCTCCTACGAGCAGTACTTC
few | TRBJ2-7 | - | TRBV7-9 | CASSLGTDPDNF | TGTGCCAGCAGCTTAGGGACAGACCCTGACAACTTC
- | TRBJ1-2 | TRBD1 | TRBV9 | CASSVTGGGNYGHTF | TGTGCCAGCAGCGTAACAGGGGGCGGAAACTATGGCCACACCTTC
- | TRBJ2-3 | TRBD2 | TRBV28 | CASSFRGRLTDTQYF | TGTGCCAGCAGTTTTCGCGGGAGGCTCACAGATACGCAGTATTTT
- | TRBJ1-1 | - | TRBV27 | CASSSILGREAFF | TGTGCCAGCAGTTCCATCCTGGGCCGCGAAGCTTTCTTT
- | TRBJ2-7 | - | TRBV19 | CASSPRGGLIDEQYF | TGTGCCAGTAGTCCAAGGGGGGGGCTGATCGACGAGCAGTACTTC
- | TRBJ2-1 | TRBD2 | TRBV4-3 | CASSQGSGLARYNEQFF | TGCGCCAGCAGCCAAGGATCTGGACTAGCGAGATACAATGAGCAGTTCTTC
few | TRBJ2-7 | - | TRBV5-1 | CASSPRDNTYEQYF | TGCGCCAGCAGCCCCCGGGACAACACCTACGAGCAGTACTTC
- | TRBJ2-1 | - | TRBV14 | CASSPGTSNQFF | TGTGCCAGCAGCCCAGGGACTTCTAATCAGTTCTTC
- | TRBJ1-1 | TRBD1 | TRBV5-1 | CASSQTGVGTEAFF | TGCGCCAGCAGCCAGACAGGGGTTGGCACTGAAGCTTTCTTT
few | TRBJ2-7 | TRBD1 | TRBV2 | CASSSDRANEQYF | TGTGCCAGCAGTTCCGACAGGGCCAACGAGCAGTACTTC
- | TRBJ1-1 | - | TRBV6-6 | CASGTGNSEAFF | TGTGCCAGCGGAACGGGTAACTCTGAAGCTTTCTTT
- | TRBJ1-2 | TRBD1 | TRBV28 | CASSSQGFGGYTF | TGTGCCAGCAGTTCACAGGGGTTCGGGGGCTACACCTTC
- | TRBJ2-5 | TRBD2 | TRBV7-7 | CASSLVTSAVETQYF | TGTGCTAGCAGCTTAGTCACTAGCGCGGTTGAGACCCAGTACTTC
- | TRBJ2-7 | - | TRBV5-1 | CASSGKQGDEQYF | TGCGCCAGCAGCGGAAAACAGGGCGACGAGCAGTACTTC
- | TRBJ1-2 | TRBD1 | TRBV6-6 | CASSYRQGKRGYTF | TGTGCCAGCAGTTACAGACAGGGCAAACGCGGCTACACCTTC
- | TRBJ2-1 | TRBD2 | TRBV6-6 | CASGIGLAGEREFF | TGTGCCAGCGGGATTGGACTAGCGGGGGAGAGAGAGTTCTTC